This T cell receptor beta chain was identified during a study of graft-versus-host responses after intestinal transplantation. Study details: Transplant recipients had multivisceral, liver-intestinal, or isolated intestinal grafts. Findings and limits, study-wide: Individuals carrying graft-donor T cell macrochimerism showed high graft-versus-host to host-versus-graft clonal ratios in allografts.

The CDR3 has 12 amino acids. Germline values: CDR1 SNHLY, CDR2 FYNNEI. Trimming shortened V by 3 bases and J by 3 bases, and 3 bases separated the two germline ends. Assay used: immunoSEQ multiplex PCR; TCRdb lists only in-frame clones, some missing. The repertoire holds 90,000 to 130,000 clones, with roughly 93% as singletons. On this clone: Its specificity is unknown.

The sequenced sample was unstimulated CD8+ T cells sorted from spleen or lymph node cells, obtained before transplant. The chain couples TRBV2 to TRBJ2-1; D unclear. This clonotype originated in a human donor who was the organ donor for an intestinal transplant. CDR3 residues: CASSDDYNEQFF. CDR3 in DNA: TGTGCCAGCAGTGATGACTACAATGAGCAGTTCTTC.